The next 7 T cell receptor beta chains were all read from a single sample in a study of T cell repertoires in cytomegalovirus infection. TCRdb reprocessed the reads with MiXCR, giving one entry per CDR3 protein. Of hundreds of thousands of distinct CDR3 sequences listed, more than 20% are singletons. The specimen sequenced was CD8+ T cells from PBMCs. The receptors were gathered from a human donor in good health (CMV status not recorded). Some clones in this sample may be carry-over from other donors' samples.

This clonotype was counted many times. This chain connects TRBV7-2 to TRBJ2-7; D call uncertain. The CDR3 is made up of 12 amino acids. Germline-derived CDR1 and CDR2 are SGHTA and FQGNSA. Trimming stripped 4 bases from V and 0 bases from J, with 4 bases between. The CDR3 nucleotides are TGTGCCAGCAGCTCGAGCTCCTACGAGCAGTACTTC. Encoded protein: CASSSSSYEQYF.

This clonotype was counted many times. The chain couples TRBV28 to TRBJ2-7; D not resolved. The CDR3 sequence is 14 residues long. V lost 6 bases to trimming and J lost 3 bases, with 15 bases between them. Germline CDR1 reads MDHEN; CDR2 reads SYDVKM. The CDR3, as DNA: TGTGCCAGCAGGTCCGGTCGCAGGATCTACGAGCAGTACGTC. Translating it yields CASRSGRRIYEQYV.

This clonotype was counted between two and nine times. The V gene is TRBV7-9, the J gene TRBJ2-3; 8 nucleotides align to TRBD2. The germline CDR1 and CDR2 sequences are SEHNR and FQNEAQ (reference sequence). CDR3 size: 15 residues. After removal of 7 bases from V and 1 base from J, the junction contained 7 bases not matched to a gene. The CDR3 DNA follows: TGTGCCAGCATCCCAGGAGCGGGGGGCACAGATACGCAGTATTTT. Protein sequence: CASIPGAGGTDTQYF.

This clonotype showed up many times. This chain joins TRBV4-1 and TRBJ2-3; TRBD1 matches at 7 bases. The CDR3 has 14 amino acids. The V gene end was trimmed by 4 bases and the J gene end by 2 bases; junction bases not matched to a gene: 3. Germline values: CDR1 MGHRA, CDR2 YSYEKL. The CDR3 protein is CASSPGQTTDTQYF. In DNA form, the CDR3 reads TGCGCCAGCAGCCCGGGACAGACCACAGATACGCAGTATTTT.

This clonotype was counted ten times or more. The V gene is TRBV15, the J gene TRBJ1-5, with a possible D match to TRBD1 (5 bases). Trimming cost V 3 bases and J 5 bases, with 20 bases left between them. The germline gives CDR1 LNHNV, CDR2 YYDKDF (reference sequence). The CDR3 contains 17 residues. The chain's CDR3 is CATSSDRNAGIHQPQHF. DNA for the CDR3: TGTGCCACCAGCAGTGATCGAAACGCAGGGATCCATCAGCCCCAGCATTTT.

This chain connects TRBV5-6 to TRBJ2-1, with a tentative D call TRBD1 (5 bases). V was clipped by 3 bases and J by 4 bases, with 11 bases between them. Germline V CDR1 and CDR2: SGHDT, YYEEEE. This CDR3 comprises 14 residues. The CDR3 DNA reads TGTGCCAGCAGCTACTTGGGGCCGTACAATGAGCAGTTCTTC. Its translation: CASSYLGPYNEQFF.

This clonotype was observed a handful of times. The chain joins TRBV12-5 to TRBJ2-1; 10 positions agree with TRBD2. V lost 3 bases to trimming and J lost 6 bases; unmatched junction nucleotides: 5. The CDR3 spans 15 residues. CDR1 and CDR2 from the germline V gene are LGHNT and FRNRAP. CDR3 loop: CASGFVLAGSNEQFF. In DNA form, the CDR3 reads TGTGCTAGTGGTTTTGTACTAGCGGGGTCCAATGAGCAGTTCTTC.